Listed below are T cell receptor beta chains from one sample, sequenced in a study of T cell repertoires in aging, cancer and after chemotherapy. TCRdb re-called the multiplex PCR reads with MiXCR, one entry per CDR3 protein. The data show roughly 3,300 distinct CDR3 sequences, about a fifth seen once. The sample taken for sequencing was blood. These receptors all come from a human donor with a blood cancer. Each CDR3 is given with its conserved first and last residue. The D gene is left open where the match is weak. Where a row states a size, it is once, few, many or the class of an expanded clone; other rows omit it.

J gene	clone size	V gene	D gene	CDR3 protein	CDR3 DNA
TRBJ2-2	medium-sized	TRBV24-1	TRBD1	CATRRTGNTGELFF	TGTGCCACCAGAAGGACAGGCAACACCGGGGAGCTGTTTTTT
TRBJ2-7	-	TRBV6-2/TRBV6-3	-	CASSWVDITYEQYF	TGTGCCAGCAGTTGGGTCGATATTACCTACGAGCAGTACTTC
TRBJ2-5	-	TRBV12-3/TRBV12-4	-	CASSDTGTAKGDRVQYF	TGTGCCAGCAGCGACACCGGGACCGCCAAGGGGGATAGAGTCCAGTACTTC
TRBJ1-2	few	TRBV18	-	CASSPKANHGYTF	TGTGCCAGCTCACCAAAGGCAAATCATGGCTACACCTTC
TRBJ1-3	-	TRBV7-2	-	CASSLEGASGNTIYF	TGTGCCAGCAGCTTAGAGGGAGCATCTGGAAACACCATATATTTT
TRBJ2-5	medium-sized	TRBV19	TRBD2	CASSPSGRGETQYF	TGTGCCAGTAGTCCTAGCGGGAGGGGTGAGACCCAGTACTTC
TRBJ2-2	few	TRBV7-9	TRBD2	CASSAGDGPDTGELFF	TGTGCCAGCAGCGCGGGGGACGGTCCGGACACCGGGGAGCTGTTTTTT
TRBJ1-3	-	TRBV14	-	CASATGRGNTIYF	TGTGCCAGCGCAACGGGGCGAGGAAACACCATATATTTT
TRBJ1-4	medium-sized	TRBV19	-	CASSIVGAPATNEKLFF	TGTGCCAGTAGTATAGTTGGTGCTCCCGCAACTAATGAAAAACTGTTTTTT
TRBJ1-2	medium-sized	TRBV15	-	CATSETGNYGYTF	TGTGCCACCAGCGAAACAGGGAACTATGGCTACACCTTC
TRBJ2-3	medium-sized	TRBV24-1	-	CATAIADTQYF	TGTGCCACCGCGATTGCAGATACGCAGTATTTT
TRBJ2-7	-	TRBV28	-	CASSKEGMSSYEQYF	TGTGCCAGCTCTAAAGAGGGGATGAGCTCCTACGAGCAGTACTTC
TRBJ2-1	medium-sized	TRBV27	TRBD2	CASSLSGRAYNEQFF	TGTGCCAGCAGTCTTAGCGGGAGAGCTTACAATGAGCAGTTCTTC
TRBJ1-3	few	TRBV7-2	TRBD1	CASSPGTASGNTIYF	TGTGCCAGCAGCCCGGGGACAGCCTCTGGAAACACCATATATTTT
TRBJ2-2	-	TRBV7-7	-	CASSSTQGANTGELFF	TGTGCCAGCAGCTCTACACAGGGAGCGAACACCGGGGAGCTGTTTTTT
TRBJ2-1	-	TRBV5-1	TRBD2	CASSFNSGGAQSYEQFF	TGCGCCAGCAGCTTCAATAGCGGGGGGGCCCAGTCCTATGAGCAGTTCTTC
TRBJ2-2	medium-sized	TRBV27	-	CASSLTLAGNVGGELFF	TGTGCCAGCAGTTTAACCTTGGCCGGGAATGTGGGCGGGGAGCTGTTTTTT
TRBJ2-7	medium-sized	TRBV5-4	-	CASSLGGTRSHEQYF	TGTGCCAGCAGCTTGGGGGGAACTAGGTCCCACGAGCAGTACTTC
TRBJ2-5	medium-sized	TRBV7-6	-	CASSLSGAETQYF	TGTGCCAGCAGCTTATCGGGGGCAGAGACCCAGTACTTC
TRBJ2-5	-	TRBV20-1	-	CSARGVTRTQYF	TGCAGTGCTAGGGGCGTTACAAGGACCCAGTACTTC
TRBJ2-1	-	TRBV2	-	CASSAGTFYNEQFF	TGTGCCAGCAGTGCCGGGACATTCTACAATGAGCAGTTCTTC
TRBJ2-7	few	TRBV13	-	CASPWSIAIYEQYF	TGTGCCAGCCCGTGGTCTATCGCCATCTACGAGCAGTACTTC
TRBJ2-1	medium-sized	TRBV19	TRBD2	CASSIQAGVYNEQFF	TGTGCCAGTAGTATACAAGCGGGAGTCTACAATGAGCAGTTCTTC
TRBJ1-2	medium-sized	TRBV6-5	-	CASSPAGFYGYTF	TGTGCCAGCAGTCCCGCCGGCTTCTATGGCTACACCTTC
TRBJ1-2	-	TRBV7-2	-	CASSLFRNGYTF	TGTGCCAGCAGCTTATTCAGAAATGGCTACACCTTC
TRBJ2-5	medium-sized	TRBV12-3/TRBV12-4	TRBD2	CASSLGGGAGGQETQYF	TGTGCCAGCAGTTTAGGCGGGGGGGCCGGGGGTCAAGAGACCCAGTACTTC
TRBJ2-3	medium-sized	TRBV19	-	CASSSGSTDTQYF	TGTGCCAGTAGTAGCGGGAGCACAGATACGCAGTATTTT
TRBJ2-7	medium-sized	TRBV6-5	-	CASSTREGSAEQYF	TGTGCCAGCAGTACCCGCGAGGGTAGCGCCGAGCAGTACTTC
TRBJ2-7	-	TRBV5-4	-	CASSRPDSSYEQYF	TGTGCCAGCAGCCGTCCGGACAGTTCCTACGAGCAGTACTTC
TRBJ2-5	medium-sized	TRBV6-2/TRBV6-3	-	CASSYGTSQRETQYF	TGTGCCAGCAGTTACGGGACCTCGCAGCGAGAGACCCAGTACTTC
TRBJ1-1	-	TRBV6-6	-	CASSSVGTKNTEAFF	TGTGCCAGCAGTTCGGTCGGGACAAAGAACACTGAAGCTTTCTTT
TRBJ2-7	medium-sized	TRBV6-2/TRBV6-3	TRBD2	CASSYSASGRAGSYEQYF	TGTGCCAGCAGTTACTCCGCTAGCGGGAGGGCCGGGTCCTACGAGCAGTACTTC
TRBJ2-1	-	TRBV9	TRBD2	CASSPDWRTSGYNEQFF	TGTGCCAGCAGCCCCGATTGGAGGACTAGCGGATACAATGAGCAGTTCTTC
TRBJ2-1	few	TRBV7-9	TRBD2	CASIRSGSGIKSYNEQFF	TGTGCCAGCATCAGGAGTGGTAGCGGGATTAAGAGCTACAATGAGCAGTTCTTC
TRBJ2-3	medium-sized	TRBV19	TRBD2	CASSIRTSGGGGDTQYF	TGTGCCAGTAGTATCCGGACTAGCGGGGGCGGTGGAGATACGCAGTATTTT
TRBJ1-1	medium-sized	TRBV12-3/TRBV12-4	-	CASSRRVNTEAFF	TGTGCCAGCAGTCGACGGGTGAACACTGAAGCTTTCTTT
TRBJ1-1	few	TRBV20-1	-	CSARRRGNTEAFF	TGCAGTGCCCGTCGGCGAGGGAACACTGAAGCTTTCTTT
TRBJ2-7	-	TRBV20-1	TRBD2	CSARDLSSGSTNEQYF	TGCAGTGCTAGAGATCTTTCTAGCGGGAGTACTAACGAGCAGTACTTC
TRBJ2-7	medium-sized	TRBV5-4	TRBD1	CASSRGTGSYEQYF	TGTGCCAGCAGCCGCGGGACAGGGTCGTACGAGCAGTACTTC
TRBJ2-2	medium-sized	TRBV27	-	CASSKQGLNTGELFF	TGTGCCAGCAGTAAACAGGGACTCAACACCGGGGAGCTGTTTTTT
TRBJ2-1	-	TRBV28	TRBD2	CASSPSGVYNEQFF	TGTGCCAGCAGCCCTAGCGGGGTCTACAATGAGCAGTTCTTC
TRBJ1-1	-	TRBV5-6	-	CASSLGHNTEAFF	TGTGCCAGCAGCTTGGGACATAACACTGAAGCTTTCTTT
TRBJ1-2	medium-sized	TRBV6-6	-	CASSPTANSNYGYTF	TGTGCCAGCAGTCCGACCGCTAATTCTAACTATGGCTACACCTTC
TRBJ1-3	few	TRBV20-1	-	CSATPTRLGSSGNTIYF	TGCAGTGCTACCCCGACGAGGTTGGGGAGCTCTGGAAACACCATATATTTT
TRBJ1-1	few	TRBV27	TRBD1	CASSLNRGGTEAFF	TGTGCCAGCAGTCTGAACAGGGGTGGCACTGAAGCTTTCTTT
TRBJ1-1	-	TRBV20-1	-	CSADRAGPGRITEAFF	TGCAGTGCCGACAGAGCGGGACCGGGGAGAATCACTGAAGCTTTCTTT
TRBJ2-2	-	TRBV7-3	-	CASSPRGAGELFF	TGTGCCAGCAGCCCAAGAGGGGCGGGGGAGCTGTTTTTT
TRBJ1-2	-	TRBV11-2	TRBD1	CASSLDRGNYGYTF	TGTGCCAGCAGCTTGGACAGGGGTAACTATGGCTACACCTTC
TRBJ1-2	-	TRBV4-3	-	CASSQDIGLSGYTF	TGTGCCAGCAGCCAAGATATTGGGCTTAGCGGCTACACCTTC
TRBJ2-6	-	TRBV7-3	-	CASSLATVTLAGANVLTF	TGTGCCAGCAGCTTAGCAACAGTAACCTTGGCGGGGGCCAACGTCCTGACTTTC
TRBJ2-5	-	TRBV5-1	TRBD2	CASSVTSGRGDPQYF	TGCGCCAGCAGCGTAACTAGCGGGAGGGGAGACCCCCAGTACTTC
TRBJ2-2	once	TRBV2	-	CASSSSGEWTGELFF	TGTGCCAGCAGTTCCTCCGGGGAGTGGACCGGTGAGCTGTTTTTT
TRBJ2-2	few	TRBV5-1	-	CASSFFRAGSGTGELFF	TGCGCCAGCAGCTTTTTCAGGGCAGGAAGTGGCACCGGGGAGCTGTTTTTT
TRBJ2-2	medium-sized	TRBV6-2/TRBV6-3	-	CASSYLSIGRTGELFF	TGTGCCAGCAGTTATCTTTCCATTGGACGCACCGGGGAGCTGTTTTTT
TRBJ1-2	-	TRBV30	-	CAWKGGGETYGYTF	TGTGCCTGGAAGGGCGGAGGGGAAACCTATGGCTACACCTTC
TRBJ2-7	-	TRBV14	-	CASSFGGSLYEQYF	TGTGCCAGCAGTTTCGGGGGAAGCCTATACGAGCAGTACTTC
TRBJ2-7	few	TRBV6-2/TRBV6-3	TRBD2	CASKSVLTSGIPYEQYF	TGTGCCAGCAAATCCGTACTGACTAGCGGAATCCCCTACGAGCAGTACTTC